This T cell receptor (beta chain) derives from a study of T cell repertoires in cytomegalovirus infection. This clonotype was recorded a few times. Its specificity is not known. Germline CDR1 and CDR2: SGHTA and FQGNSA. The CDR3 covers 14 residues. Deletions cut 0 bases from V and 2 bases from J, with 6 bases between. TCRdb re-derived calls from the reads in MiXCR, one entry per CDR3 protein. The repertoire holds 100,000 or so distinct CDR3 sequences, with around 28% as singletons. Source: CD8+ T cells from cultured PBMCs, taken from culture after CMV antigen stimulation. This sequence originates from a human donor in good health (CMV status not recorded). Some clones in this sample may be carry-over from other donors' samples. V usage is TRBV7-2 and J usage is TRBJ2-3, with D hard to call. Here the CDR3 reads CASSLAPFTDTQYF. For the CDR3, the DNA is TGTGCCAGCAGCTTAGCCCCTTTCACAGATACGCAGTATTTT.